This T cell receptor (beta chain) was identified in a study of blood T cell repertoires in COVID-19. Overall study context: Sites in the United States, Italy and Spain provided acute and convalescent COVID-19 samples. Nucleic acid was either cDNA or gDNA, and it came from T cells, B-cell-depleted T cells, or PBMCs.

Assay: immunoSEQ multiplex PCR; the TCRdb copy retains only in-frame clones and omits some. The table records some 250,000 clones, roughly 86% of them present only once. The germline CDR1 and CDR2 sequences are SEHNR and FQNEAQ (reference sequence). The germline V and J ends were trimmed by 4 bases and 10 bases, with 19 bases remaining between them. The CDR3 length is 14 residues. What was sequenced was peripheral blood. The sequence derives from a woman aged 60-75 years with COVID-19, enrolled during active disease. The V call is TRBV7-9, the J call TRBJ1-1; tentatively, D is TRBD1 (5 bases). Here the CDR3 DNA reads TGTGCCAGCAGCTCTGACAGTGGTGCCTTGACAGCTTTCTTT. Translation: CASSSDSGALTAFF.